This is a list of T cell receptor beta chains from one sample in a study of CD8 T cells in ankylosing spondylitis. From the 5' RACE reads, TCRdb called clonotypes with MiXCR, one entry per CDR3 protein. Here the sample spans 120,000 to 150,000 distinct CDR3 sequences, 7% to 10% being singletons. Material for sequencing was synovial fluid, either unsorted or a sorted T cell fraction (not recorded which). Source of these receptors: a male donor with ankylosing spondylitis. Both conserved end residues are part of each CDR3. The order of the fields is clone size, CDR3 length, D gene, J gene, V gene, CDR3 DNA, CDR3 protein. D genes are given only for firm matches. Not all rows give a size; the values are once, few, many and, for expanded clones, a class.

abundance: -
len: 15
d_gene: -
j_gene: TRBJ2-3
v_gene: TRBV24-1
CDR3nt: TGTGCCACCAGTGATTTGGACTCCGGGGGAGATACGCAGTATTTT
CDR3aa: CATSDLDSGGDTQYF

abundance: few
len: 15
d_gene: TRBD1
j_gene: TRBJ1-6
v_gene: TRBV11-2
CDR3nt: TGTGCCAGCAGCTTAGTGGGGACAGTTAATTCACCCCTCCACTTT
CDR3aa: CASSLVGTVNSPLHF

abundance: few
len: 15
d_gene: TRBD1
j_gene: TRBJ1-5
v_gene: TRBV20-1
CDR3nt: TGCAGTGCTAGGGGACGGACAGGCAGCAATCAGCCCCAGCATTTT
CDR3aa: CSARGRTGSNQPQHF

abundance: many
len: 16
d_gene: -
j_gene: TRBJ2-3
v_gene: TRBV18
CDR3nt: TGTGCCAGCTCACCAATGACACGGGGAAACACAGATACGCAGTATTTT
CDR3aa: CASSPMTRGNTDTQYF

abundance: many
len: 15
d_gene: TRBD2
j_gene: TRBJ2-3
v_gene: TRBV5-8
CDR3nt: TGTGCCAGCAGCTCGACTAGCCATAGCACAGATACGCAGTATTTT
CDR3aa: CASSSTSHSTDTQYF

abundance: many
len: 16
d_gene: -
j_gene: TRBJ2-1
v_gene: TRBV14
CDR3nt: TGTGCCAGCAGCCACTCCGCTAGCGTCCCCTACAATGAGCAGTTCTTC
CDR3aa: CASSHSASVPYNEQFF

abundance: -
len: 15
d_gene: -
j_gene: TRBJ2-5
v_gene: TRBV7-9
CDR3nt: TGTGCCAGCAGCCCTAGAGATTGGGGATATGAGACCCAGTACTTC
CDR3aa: CASSPRDWGYETQYF

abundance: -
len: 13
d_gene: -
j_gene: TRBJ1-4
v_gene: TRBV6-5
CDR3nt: TGTGCCAGCAGTCCTACTCGGGGGGAAAAACTGTTTTTT
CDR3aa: CASSPTRGEKLFF

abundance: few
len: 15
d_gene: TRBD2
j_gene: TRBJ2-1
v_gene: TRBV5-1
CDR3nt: TGCGCCAGCAGCTTGGGACTAGCGGGGATCGATGAGCAGTTCTTC
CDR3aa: CASSLGLAGIDEQFF

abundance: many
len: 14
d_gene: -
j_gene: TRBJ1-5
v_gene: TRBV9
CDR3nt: TGTGCCAGCAGCGTCAGCTCTTTGAGTCAGCCCCAGCATTTT
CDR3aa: CASSVSSLSQPQHF

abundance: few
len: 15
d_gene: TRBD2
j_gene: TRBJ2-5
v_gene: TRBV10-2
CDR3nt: TGCGCCACCCGACTAGCGGGAGGAACACAAGAGACCCAGTACTTC
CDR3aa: CATRLAGGTQETQYF

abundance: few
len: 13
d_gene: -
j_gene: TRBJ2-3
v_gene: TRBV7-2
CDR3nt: TGTGCCAGCAGCTTGAGGGAGACAGATACGCAGTATTTT
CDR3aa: CASSLRETDTQYF

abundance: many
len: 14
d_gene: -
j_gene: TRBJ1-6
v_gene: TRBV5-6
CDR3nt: TGTGCCAGCAGCTTGGGATTCGATAATTCACCCCTCCACTTT
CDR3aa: CASSLGFDNSPLHF

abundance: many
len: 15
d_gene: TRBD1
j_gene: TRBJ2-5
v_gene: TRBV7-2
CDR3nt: TGCGCCAGCAGCTTGGGGACAGCCCTGCAAGAGACCCAGTACTTC
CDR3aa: CASSLGTALQETQYF

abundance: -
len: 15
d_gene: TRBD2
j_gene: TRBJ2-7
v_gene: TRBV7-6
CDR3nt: TGTGCCAGCAGCTTATTTAGCGGGGGGACCTACGAGCAGTACTTC
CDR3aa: CASSLFSGGTYEQYF

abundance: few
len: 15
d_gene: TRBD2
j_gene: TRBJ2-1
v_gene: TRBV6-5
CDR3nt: TGTGCCAGCAGCATTACTAGCGGGAGGGAGAATGAGCAGTTCTTC
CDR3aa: CASSITSGRENEQFF

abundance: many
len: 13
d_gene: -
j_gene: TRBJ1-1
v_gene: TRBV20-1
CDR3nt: TGCAGTGCTACAAGGGTTGAATTTCCAAGGGCTTTCTTT
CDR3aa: CSATRVEFPRAFF

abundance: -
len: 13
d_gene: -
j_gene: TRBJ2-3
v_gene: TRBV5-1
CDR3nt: TGCGCCAGCGGCGTTGGGGGCACAGATACGCAGTATTTT
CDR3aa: CASGVGGTDTQYF

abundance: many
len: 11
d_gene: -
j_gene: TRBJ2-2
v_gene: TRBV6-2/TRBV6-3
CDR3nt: TGTGCCAGCAGTTACGCCGGGGAGCTGTTTTTT
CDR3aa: CASSYAGELFF

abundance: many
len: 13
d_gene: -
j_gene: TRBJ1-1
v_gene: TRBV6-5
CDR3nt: TGTGCCAGCAGTCACGTCGAGAACACTGAAGCTTTCTTT
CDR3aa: CASSHVENTEAFF

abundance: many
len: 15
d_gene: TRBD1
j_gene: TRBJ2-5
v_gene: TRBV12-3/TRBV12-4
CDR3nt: TGTGCCAGCAGTCGACGGACAGGGGAAAGAGAGACCCAGTACTTC
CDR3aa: CASSRRTGERETQYF

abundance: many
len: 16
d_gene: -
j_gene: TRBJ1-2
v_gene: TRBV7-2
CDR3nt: TGTGCCAGCAGCGTCGATTACCAGGGTGGTAGGAATGGCTACACCTTC
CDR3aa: CASSVDYQGGRNGYTF

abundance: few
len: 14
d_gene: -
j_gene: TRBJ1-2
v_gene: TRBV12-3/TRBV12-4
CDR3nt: TGTGCCAGCAGCCTCAACAGAAATGCCTATGGCTACACCTTC
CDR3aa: CASSLNRNAYGYTF

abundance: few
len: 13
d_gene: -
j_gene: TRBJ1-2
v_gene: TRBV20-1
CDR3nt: TGCAGTGCTATCAAACAGGGTGTCTATGGCTACACCTTC
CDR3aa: CSAIKQGVYGYTF